This TCR beta chain was sequenced for a study of liver allograft versus peripheral blood T cells. On the study more broadly: Blood and transplanted-liver T cell receptor repertoires from recipients were compared. Findings of the study overall: Within liver allografts, T cell receptor repertoires were reportedly different from those in peripheral blood.

Notes on this clonotype: The target antigen is unknown.

TCRdb processed the reads anew with MiXCR; each CDR3 protein has one entry. This sample has 8,600 or so distinct CDR3 sequences; under 20% occur once, and the top ten carry around 23%. This sequence was found in a human patient who had a liver transplant. Some T cells may have come from the graft donor.

This CDR3 is CSARPRGYEQYF. DNA of the CDR3: TGCAGTGCTAGGCCTAGGGGCTACGAGCAGTACTTC. The rearrangement links TRBV20-1 to TRBJ2-7; D is possibly TRBD1 (5 bases). V was cut by 3 bases and J by 3 bases, with 9 bases left in between. The CDR3 is 12 amino acids. Germline lookup yields CDR1 DFQATT and CDR2 SNEGSKA (reference sequence).